Shown below are 7 T cell receptor beta chains from a single sample sequenced in a study of blood T cell repertoires in COVID-19. Profiled with immunoSEQ multiplex PCR; TCRdb holds only in-frame clones, not every one. The sample lists around 200,000 clones, over 75% occurring once. Sequenced material: peripheral blood. All receptors come from an elderly woman with active or convalescent COVID-19.

The CDR3 is CASISKRGGSYNEQFF. The CDR3 DNA reads TGCGCCAGCATTAGTAAGCGGGGGGGCTCCTACAATGAGCAGTTCTTC. This chain links TRBV10-2 with TRBJ2-1, with 10 bases lining up with TRBD2. Germline values: CDR1 WSHSY, CDR2 SAAADI. This CDR3 has 16 residues. V was pared by 7 bases and J by 0 bases, with 6 bases of the junction left unmatched.

The V call is TRBV10-1, the J call TRBJ2-2, with 10 bases identical to TRBD2. The CDR3 runs 17 residues. Looked up from germline, CDR1 is WNHNN and CDR2 is SYGVQD (reference sequence). The ends lost 4 bases at V and 5 bases at J; junction bases unmatched: 10. The CDR3 loop reads CASSVTSGDLITGELFF. For the CDR3, the DNA is TGCGCCAGCAGTGTAACTAGCGGGGACTTAATAACCGGGGAGCTGTTTTTT.

The chain joins TRBV5-4 to TRBJ1-2; D is unresolved. From germline, CDR1 is SGHNT and CDR2 YYREEE (reference sequence). Trimming pared 4 bases from V and 2 bases from J, leaving 9 bases between. The CDR3 is made up of 13 amino acids. CDR3 DNA: TGTGCCAGCAGCCACGCTACGAACTATGGCTACACCTTC. Translation gives CASSHATNYGYTF.

This clone was detected once. Written as DNA, the CDR3 is TGCAGCGCCGGTGGCCGGGGCAATCAGCCCCAGCATTTT. Its protein product is CSAGGRGNQPQHF. This chain uses TRBV29-1 with TRBJ1-5; the D is unclear. V lost 7 bases and J lost 2, with 12 bases in between. Germline V gives CDR1 SQVTM, CDR2 ANQGSEA. CDR3 length equals 13 residues.

The V and J genes are TRBV5-1 and TRBJ2-5, with 10 bases aligning to TRBD2. The germline V gene has CDR1 SGHRS and CDR2 YFSETQ. J was trimmed by 1 base and V by 2 bases; bases with no gene match: 8. This CDR3 comprises 17 residues. The CDR3 loop reads CASSFGYSGGTQETQYF. In DNA form, the CDR3 reads TGCGCCAGCAGCTTCGGATATAGCGGGGGGACCCAAGAGACCCAGTACTTC.

This clone has just a few counts. The chain is built from TRBV5-4 and TRBJ2-3; TRBD1 agrees at 7 bases. This CDR3 spans 15 amino acids. The germline gives CDR1 SGHNT, CDR2 YYREEE (reference sequence). V dropped 0 bases and J dropped 4; count of bases not matched to a gene: 5. For the CDR3, the DNA is TGTGCCAGCAGCTTGGAGACAGGGTTTCCAGATACGCAGTATTTT. Residues: CASSLETGFPDTQYF.

This clone was seen only a few times. The rearrangement uses TRBV3-1 (or the pseudogene TRBV3-2) and TRBJ1-5; weak D call: TRBD1 (5 bases). In germline, CDR1 is LGHDT, CDR2 YNNKEL (reference sequence). Trimming shortened V by 3 bases and J by 5 bases, and 8 bases separated the two germline ends. The CDR3 contains 13 residues. The CDR3 bases are TGTGCCAGCAGCCAGGGGGGTCATCAGCCCCAGCATTTT. Protein sequence: CASSQGGHQPQHF.